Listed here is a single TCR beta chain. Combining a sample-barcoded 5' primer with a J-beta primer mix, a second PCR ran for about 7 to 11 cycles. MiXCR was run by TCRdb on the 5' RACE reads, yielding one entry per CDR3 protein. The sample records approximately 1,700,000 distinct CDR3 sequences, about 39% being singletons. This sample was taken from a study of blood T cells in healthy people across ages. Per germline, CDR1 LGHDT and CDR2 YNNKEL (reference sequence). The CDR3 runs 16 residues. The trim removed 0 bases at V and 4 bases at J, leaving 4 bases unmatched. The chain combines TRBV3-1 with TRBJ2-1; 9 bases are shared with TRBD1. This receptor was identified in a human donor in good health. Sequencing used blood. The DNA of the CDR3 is TGTGCCAGCAGCCAAGATCGGGACAGGGATTACAATGAGCAGTTCTTC. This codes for CASSQDRDRDYNEQFF.